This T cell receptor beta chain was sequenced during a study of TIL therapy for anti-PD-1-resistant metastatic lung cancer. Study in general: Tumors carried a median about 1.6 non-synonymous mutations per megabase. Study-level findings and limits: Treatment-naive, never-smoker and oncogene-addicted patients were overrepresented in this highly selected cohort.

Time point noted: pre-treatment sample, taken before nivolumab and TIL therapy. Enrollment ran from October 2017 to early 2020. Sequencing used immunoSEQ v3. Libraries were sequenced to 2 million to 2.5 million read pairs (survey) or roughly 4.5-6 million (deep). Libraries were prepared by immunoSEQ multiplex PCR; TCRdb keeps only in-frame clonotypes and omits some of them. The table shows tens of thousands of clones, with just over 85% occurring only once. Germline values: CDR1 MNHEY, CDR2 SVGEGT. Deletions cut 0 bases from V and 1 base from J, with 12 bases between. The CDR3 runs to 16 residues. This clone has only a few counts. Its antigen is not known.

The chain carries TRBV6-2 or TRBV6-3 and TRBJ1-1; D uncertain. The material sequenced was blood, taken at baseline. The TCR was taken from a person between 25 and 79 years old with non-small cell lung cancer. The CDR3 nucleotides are TGTGCCAGCAGTTACTCGGTCGAGACACCGAACACTGAAGCTTTCTTT. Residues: CASSYSVETPNTEAFF.